The clone carrying this T cell receptor beta chain occurred once. The method was immunoSEQ multiplex PCR; TCRdb's version includes in-frame clones alone and lacks a portion of them. The profile shows around 100,000 clones, 85% of them singletons. This sample is drawn from a study of blood T cell repertoires in COVID-19. This CDR3 contains 15 residues. Germline values: CDR1 KGHSH, CDR2 LQKENI. After removal of 3 bases from V and 6 bases from J, the junction contained 5 bases not matched to a gene. What was sequenced was peripheral blood. The chain links TRBV18 to TRBJ1-6, with 7 nucleotides matching TRBD1. The clonotype was recovered from a man between 50 and 59 years old with active or convalescent COVID-19. The CDR3 here is CASSPSGTANSPLHF. DNA for the CDR3: TGTGCCAGCTCACCGTCCGGGACAGCTAATTCACCCCTCCACTTT.